The clone carrying this T cell receptor (beta chain) was seen repeatedly, ten times or more. Its specificity is not known. Researchers amplified the TCR beta CDR3 regions from RNA transcripts. HTBI primers were the set used in a first-round RT-PCR of the TCR CDR3. TCRdb reprocessed the multiplex PCR reads via MiXCR and lists one record per CDR3 protein. Of about 360,000 distinct CDR3 sequences listed, approximately 13% are singletons. The data originate from a study of T cells in Graves' hyperthyroidism and ophthalmopathy. Study-wide background: The blood sample was taken at first diagnosis, before treatment began.

Study outcomes and limitations: Among clonotypes expanded in thyroid above 0.001, most were also found in blood.

Those with hyperthyroidism were 18 to 65 years old, newly diagnosed, and ill for under 2 months. Together with thyroid ultrasound, orbital computed tomography, serum thyroxine and TRAb, clinical symptoms were used for diagnoses. The sequenced sample consisted of blood. The source of this sequence is a young woman with Graves' hyperthyroidism.

In DNA form, the CDR3 reads TGTGCCAGCAGTTTACAATTACTGGCAGGAGCCTACGAGCAGTACTTC. This codes for CASSLQLLAGAYEQYF. The V and J genes are TRBV12-3 or TRBV12-4 and TRBJ2-7; D unclear. This CDR3 is 16 amino acids long. Between the trimmed V and J ends, which lost 2 bases and 2 bases, there was a span of 16 bases.